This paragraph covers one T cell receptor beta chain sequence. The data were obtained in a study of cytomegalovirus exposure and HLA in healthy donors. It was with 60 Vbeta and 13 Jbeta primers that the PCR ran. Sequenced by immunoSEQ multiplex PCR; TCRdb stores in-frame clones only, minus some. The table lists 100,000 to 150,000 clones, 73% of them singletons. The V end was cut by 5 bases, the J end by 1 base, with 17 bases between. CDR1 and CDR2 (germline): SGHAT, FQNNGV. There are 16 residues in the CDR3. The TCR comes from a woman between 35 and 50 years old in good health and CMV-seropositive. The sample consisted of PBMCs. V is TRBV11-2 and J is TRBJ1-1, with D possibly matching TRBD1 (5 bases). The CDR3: CASSQHYTGENTEAFF. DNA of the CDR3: TGTGCCAGCAGCCAGCATTACACAGGAGAGAACACTGAAGCTTTCTTT.